This is a list of T cell receptor beta chains from one sample in a study of cytotoxic CD8 clonotypes in ibrutinib-treated CLL. Repertoires were generated with immunoSEQ multiplex PCR, while TCRdb's copy carries only in-frame clones and drops some. In the table there are some 130,000 clones, 76% of which are singletons. The sequencing used PBMCs, collected after 24 months of ibrutinib treatment. These TCRs come from a human donor with chronic lymphocytic leukemia. The CDR3 runs from the conserved cysteine through the conserved F or W. The D gene is left open where the match is weak. Part of the rows lack a size; the others show once, few, many or a class for expanded clones.

j_call	clone_size	v_call	d_call	cdr3_aa	cdr3_nt
TRBJ2-1	-	TRBV10-3	TRBD1	CAISDYTGGAHEQFF	TGTGCCATCAGTGACTATACAGGGGGTGCCCATGAGCAGTTCTTC
TRBJ2-7	-	TRBV7-8	TRBD2	CASSPRTSGSGEQYF	TGTGCCAGCAGCCCCCGGACTAGCGGGAGTGGTGAGCAGTACTTC
TRBJ2-7	-	TRBV20-1	-	CSARQGPEQYF	TGCAGTGCTAGACAGGGCCCCGAGCAGTACTTC
TRBJ2-7	-	TRBV1	-	CTSSQVRGPLF	TGCACCAGCAGCCAAGTCAGGGGGCCGCTCTTC
TRBJ2-1	-	TRBV30	TRBD2	CACRTSGSLSGEQFF	TGTGCCTGCCGGACTAGCGGCTCATTAAGCGGTGAGCAGTTCTTC
TRBJ2-5	-	TRBV6-5	-	CASSYRARVETQYF	TGTGCCAGCAGTTACCGGGCCCGGGTGGAGACCCAGTACTTC
TRBJ1-1	-	TRBV6-5	-	CASRGPGQANTEAFF	TGTGCCAGCAGGGGGCCGGGGCAGGCGAACACTGAAGCTTTCTTT
TRBJ2-3	-	TRBV5-1	-	CASSGVAGSGDTQYF	TGCGCCAGCAGTGGGGTGGCAGGGTCGGGAGATACGCAGTATTTT
TRBJ2-7	-	TRBV6-5	TRBD1	CASSLGRDRAEQYF	TGTGCCAGCAGCCTGGGGAGGGACAGGGCCGAGCAGTACTTC
TRBJ1-1	-	TRBV19	TRBD1	CASSTGQGGEAFF	TGTGCCAGTAGCACCGGACAGGGAGGTGAAGCTTTCTTT
TRBJ2-7	-	TRBV7-2	TRBD1	CASSLGGQAYEQYF	TGTGCCAGCAGCTTAGGGGGACAGGCCTACGAGCAGTACTTC
TRBJ2-5	once	TRBV7-8	TRBD2	CASSASGGGGTQYF	TGTGCCAGCAGCGCTAGCGGGGGCGGGGGGACCCAGTACTTC
TRBJ2-7	-	TRBV5-1	TRBD1	CASSPDRNEQYF	TGCGCCAGCAGCCCGGACAGGAACGAGCAGTACTTC
TRBJ1-2	-	TRBV27	-	CASSLRGTDGYTF	TGTGCCAGCAGTTTAAGGGGGACGGATGGCTACACCTTC
TRBJ2-3	-	TRBV27	TRBD2	CASRLNSGVSTDTQYF	TGTGCCAGCAGACTAAATAGCGGGGTTTCCACAGATACGCAGTATTTT
TRBJ2-2	-	TRBV5-1	-	CASSLLVGGTGELFF	TGCGCCAGCAGCTTGTTGGTAGGCGGTACCGGGGAGCTGTTTTTT
TRBJ1-1	-	TRBV30	TRBD1	CASSRQGDTEAFF	TGTGCCTCCTCCAGACAGGGGGATACTGAAGCTTTCTTT
TRBJ1-1	many	TRBV10-3	-	CAIRRGLGTEAFF	TGTGCCATCAGGCGGGGCCTCGGGACAGAAGCTTTCTTT
TRBJ1-1	-	TRBV6-4	-	CASSVEGHTEAFF	TGTGCCAGCAGTGTAGAGGGTCACACTGAAGCTTTCTTT
TRBJ2-5	-	TRBV28	-	CASSLWHRVETQYF	TGTGCCAGCAGTTTATGGCACAGGGTAGAGACCCAGTACTTC
TRBJ1-2	-	TRBV30	-	CAWILGRTGGYTF	TGTGCCTGGATCCTGGGAAGGACCGGCGGCTACACCTTC
TRBJ2-1	-	TRBV11-2	TRBD2	CASSPRGVAGGSYNEQFF	TGTGCCAGCAGCCCCCGGGGGGTAGCGGGAGGATCCTACAATGAGCAGTTCTTC
TRBJ2-2	once	TRBV7-3	-	CASSLFPGNTGELFF	TGTGCCAGCAGCTTATTCCCAGGGAACACCGGGGAGCTGTTTTTT
TRBJ2-7	-	TRBV5-6	TRBD2	CASSLALGTSGYEQYF	TGTGCCAGCAGCTTGGCCTTAGGGACTAGTGGTTACGAGCAGTACTTC
TRBJ2-5	-	TRBV12-5	-	CASGLAREETQYF	TGTGCTAGTGGTTTGGCGAGGGAAGAGACCCAGTACTTC
TRBJ2-3	-	TRBV7-9	-	CASSLRADTQYF	TGTGCCAGCAGCTTGCGAGCAGATACGCAGTATTTT
TRBJ1-1	few	TRBV7-9	TRBD1	CATDRGNTEAFF	TGTGCCACCGACAGGGGGAACACTGAAGCTTTCTTT
TRBJ1-3	-	TRBV9	TRBD1	CASSVVGDRASSGNTIYF	TGTGCCAGCAGCGTAGTGGGGGACAGGGCGTCCTCTGGAAACACCATATATTTT